The clone carrying this TCR beta chain was seen at least ten times. These data belong to a study of T-cell reconstitution after alpha-beta-depleted transplantation in children. Trimming left V 5 bases short and J 3 bases short, with 13 bases between. The CDR3 runs 13 residues. The V gene's germline CDR1 is SQVTM and CDR2 ANQGSEA. Unique molecular identifiers were built into the TCRbeta library. TCRdb re-called the PCR reads through MiXCR, storing one row per CDR3 protein. The sample has approximately 200,000 distinct CDR3 sequences, roughly 15% seen once. The V gene is TRBV29-1, the J gene TRBJ1-1; D may be TRBD1 (5 bases). The sample here was PBMCs from the stem cell graft donor, taken from the stem cell graft. The TCR originated in a human donor who donated a stem cell graft to a child with acute lymphoblastic leukemia. The CDR3 DNA sequence: TGCAGCGTTTTTGGGGGAGCGGACACTGAAGCTTTCTTT. Translation gives CSVFGGADTEAFF.